This TCR beta chain was sequenced during a study of T cell repertoires in cytomegalovirus infection. Across the study: In public TCR beta signatures, there were indications of both CMV infection and matching HLA type.

Germline assignment: CDR1 DFQATT and CDR2 SNEGSKA (reference sequence). The CDR3 has 15 amino acids. With 1 base removed from V and 7 bases from J, the gap between germline ends came to 20 bases. TCRdb fed the reads into MiXCR, producing one record per CDR3 protein. Of roughly 230,000 distinct CDR3 sequences listed, more than 15% are singletons. Study-level findings and limits: Carriage of CMV together with the relevant HLA was identifiable through cumulative public TCR beta family frequency. Clonotype analysis showed dominance of the ex vivo response by HLA-C-restricted CMV-specific TCR beta clonotypes.

Points on this clonotype: Its antigen is undetermined.

The material sequenced was CD8+ T cells from PBMCs. The receptor comes from a human donor in good health (CMV status not recorded). Some clones in this sample may be carry-over from other donors' samples. The chain uses TRBV20-1 and TRBJ2-7, with D tentatively TRBD2 (7 bases). The DNA for the CDR3 is TGCAGTGCTAGAGTGTGGGCAGGGGAGGGAAGGGAGCAGTACTTC. Its translation: CSARVWAGEGREQYF.